The 4 T cell receptor beta chains presented below share a single source sample, sequenced in a study of graft-versus-host responses after intestinal transplantation. Their specific antigens are unknown. Generated by immunoSEQ multiplex PCR, the TCRdb table keeps only in-frame clones and is missing some. The sample yields about 99,000 clones, 85% to 95% seen once. The specimen comprised unstimulated CD8+ T cells sorted from spleen or lymph node cells, sampled before transplant. The receptors were gathered from a human donor who was the organ donor for an intestinal transplant.

The chain links TRBV5-6 to TRBJ1-2, with TRBD1 matching over 8 bases. Per the germline V gene, CDR1 is SGHDT and CDR2 is YYEEEE. J gave up 7 bases and V 0 bases, and 14 bases lay outside the gene matches. CDR3 length: 17 amino acids. In DNA form, the CDR3 reads TGTGCCAGCAGCTTGGGGAGATCTGGACAGGGTATTGCTGGCTACACCTTC. Its protein is CASSLGRSGQGIAGYTF.

The chain couples TRBV2 to TRBJ1-6, with D tentatively TRBD1 (5 bases). Trimming took 7 bases from V and 2 from J, leaving 6 bases between them. Germline values: CDR1 SNHLY, CDR2 FYNNEI. CDR3 length: 13 amino acids. CDR3: CASKGTYNSPLHF. DNA for the CDR3: TGTGCCAGCAAGGGGACCTATAATTCACCCCTCCACTTT.

V and J are TRBV13 and TRBJ2-2, with 9 nucleotides matching TRBD2. CDR1 is PRHDT and CDR2 is FYEKMQ in the germline V gene (reference sequence). CDR3 length: 16 amino acids. J lost 5 bases, V lost 1 base, and 5 bases had no gene match. As DNA, the CDR3 is TGTGCCAGCAGCTTAGATAGCGGGAGTAAGACCGGGGAGCTGTTTTTT. Translating gives CASSLDSGSKTGELFF. The full variable domain, with the rest looked up from reference TRBV13 and TRBJ2-2, is AAGVIQSPRHLIKEKRETATLKCYPIPRHDTVYWYQQGPGQDPQFLISFYEKMQSDKGSIPDRFSAQQFSDYHSELNMSSLELGDSALYFCASSLDSGSKTGELFFGEGSRLTVL.

The chain is built from TRBV30 and TRBJ2-1; 8 nucleotides line up with TRBD2. Germline values: CDR1 GTSNPN, CDR2 SVGIG (reference sequence). CDR3 length equals 12 residues. V dropped 2 bases and J dropped 10; count of bases not matched to a gene: 4. Here the CDR3 reads CAWSPGGGEQFF. The CDR3 DNA follows: TGTGCCTGGAGTCCCGGGGGGGGAGAGCAGTTCTTC. The variable domain in full, completed from reference TRBV30 and TRBJ2-1, reads SQTIHQWPATLVQPVGSPLSLECTVEGTSNPNLYWYRQAAGRGLQLLFYSVGIGQISSEVPQNLSASRPQDRQFILSSKKLLLSDSGFYLCAWSPGGGEQFFGPGTRLTVL.